Below are 3 T cell receptor beta chains sequenced from a single sample in a study of blood T cell repertoires in COVID-19. Clones were read by immunoSEQ multiplex PCR, and TCRdb kept only the in-frame ones, dropping some. Among under 140,000 clones, less than 85% were seen once, and the ten largest hold around 3.5%. The sequenced material came from peripheral blood. Source of these receptors: a woman of 80 years or more with acute or convalescent COVID-19.

This chain links TRBV7-9 with TRBJ2-3; no definite D call. V lost 5 bases to trimming and J lost 2 bases, with 8 bases between them. Germline V gene sequence: CDR1 SEHNR, CDR2 FQNEAQ (reference sequence). The CDR3 length is 13 residues. CDR3 sequence reads: CASSTIATDTQYF. CDR3 nucleotide sequence: TGTGCCAGCAGCACTATAGCCACAGATACGCAGTATTTT.

This chain uses TRBV29-1 with TRBJ2-3; 8 bases agree with TRBD2. Germline loops: CDR1 SQVTM, CDR2 ANQGSEA. The CDR3 consists of 14 residues. The junction had 7 bases not matched to a gene; V was cut back by 6 bases and J by 2 bases. DNA of the CDR3: TGCAGCGTCGGTAGCGGGGCCCTCACAGATACGCAGTATTTT. It codes for CSVGSGALTDTQYF.

The sample holds many counts of this clone. The gene calls are TRBV11-2 and TRBJ2-1, with 8 bases matching TRBD2. The V and J ends lost 2 bases and 7 bases, in that order; junction bases with no gene match: 16. Germline V gene sequence: CDR1 SGHAT, CDR2 FQNNGV. The CDR3 sequence is 18 residues long. As DNA, the CDR3 is TGTGCCAGCAGCTTACCCCGGGGGGGCGGGGTAATAGGAAATGAGCAGTTCTTC. Translating it yields CASSLPRGGGVIGNEQFF. Looking up the rest from reference TRBV11-2 and TRBJ2-1 gives the full variable domain: EAGVAQSPRYKIIEKRQSVAFWCNPISGHATLYWYQQILGQGPKLLIQFQNNGVVDDSQLPKDRFSAERLKGVDSTLKIQPAKLEDSAVYLCASSLPRGGGVIGNEQFFGPGTRLTVL.